The rows below give T cell receptor beta chains drawn from one sample of a study of blood T cell repertoires in COVID-19. Clones were sequenced by immunoSEQ multiplex PCR, and TCRdb holds only the in-frame ones, with some missing. The sample has approximately 130,000 clones; about 83% are singletons. The sample was peripheral blood. The receptor source for this set is a middle-aged man with active or convalescent COVID-19. Each CDR3 is given with its conserved first and last residue. A D gene is named only where the DNA matches it firmly. A row's size may be missing; if present it is once, few, many or a size class.

v_call: TRBV19
clone_size: -
j_call: TRBJ1-4
d_call: -
cdr3_nt: TGTGCCAGTAGCGGGACAATTAATGAAAAACTGTTTTTT
cdr3_aa: CASSGTINEKLFF

v_call: TRBV5-6
clone_size: -
j_call: TRBJ1-2
d_call: TRBD1
cdr3_nt: TGTGCCAGCAGCTTGTCCAGGGGGGATGGCTACACCTTC
cdr3_aa: CASSLSRGDGYTF

v_call: TRBV6-6
clone_size: -
j_call: TRBJ2-5
d_call: TRBD2
cdr3_nt: TGTGCCAGCAGTTACACGTCGGGGGGGCGAGAGACCCAGTACTTC
cdr3_aa: CASSYTSGGRETQYF

v_call: TRBV6-4
clone_size: -
j_call: TRBJ2-3
d_call: TRBD2
cdr3_nt: TGTGCCAGCAGTGACTCTAGCGGGGGCACAGATACGCAGTATTTT
cdr3_aa: CASSDSSGGTDTQYF

v_call: TRBV9
clone_size: -
j_call: TRBJ2-7
d_call: TRBD1
cdr3_nt: TGTGCCAGCAGCGTAGATCAGGGGGCAGTGTACGAGCAGTACTTC
cdr3_aa: CASSVDQGAVYEQYF

v_call: TRBV7-2
clone_size: -
j_call: TRBJ1-6
d_call: -
cdr3_nt: TGTGCCAGCAGCTCCGGGGTCGGGGGTAATTCACCCCTCCACTTT
cdr3_aa: CASSSGVGGNSPLHF

v_call: TRBV10-3
clone_size: once
j_call: TRBJ1-4
d_call: -
cdr3_nt: TGTGCCATCAGCTCCGACGGAGCAACTAATGAAAAACTGTTTTTT
cdr3_aa: CAISSDGATNEKLFF

v_call: TRBV6-5
clone_size: -
j_call: TRBJ2-7
d_call: -
cdr3_nt: TGTGCCTGTACAGGGATCCGCGAGCAGTACTTC
cdr3_aa: CACTGIREQYF

v_call: TRBV3-1/TRBV3-2
clone_size: once
j_call: TRBJ1-2
d_call: -
cdr3_nt: TGTGCCAGCAGCCAAGAAAACAGGGACTATGGCTACACCTTC
cdr3_aa: CASSQENRDYGYTF

v_call: TRBV10-3
clone_size: -
j_call: TRBJ2-1
d_call: -
cdr3_nt: TGTGCCATCAGTGGGGAGCGGCGGATAACCTACAATGAGCAGTTCTTC
cdr3_aa: CAISGERRITYNEQFF

v_call: TRBV6-5
clone_size: -
j_call: TRBJ1-2
d_call: -
cdr3_nt: TGTGCCAGCAGTTCCGGGAGGCTGGGCTACACCTTC
cdr3_aa: CASSSGRLGYTF

v_call: TRBV7-2
clone_size: -
j_call: TRBJ2-2
d_call: -
cdr3_nt: TGTGCCAGCAGCGTCAGGGTAACAGGGGAGCTGTTTTTT
cdr3_aa: CASSVRVTGELFF

v_call: TRBV2
clone_size: -
j_call: TRBJ2-7
d_call: TRBD1
cdr3_nt: TGTGCCTACGGGGGACAGGGTTTTTACGAGCAGTACTTC
cdr3_aa: CAYGGQGFYEQYF

v_call: TRBV24-1
clone_size: -
j_call: TRBJ1-5
d_call: TRBD1
cdr3_nt: TGTGCCACCAGATTACCGGGACAGGCAGATAGCAATCAGCCCCAGCATTTT
cdr3_aa: CATRLPGQADSNQPQHF

v_call: TRBV3-1/TRBV3-2
clone_size: -
j_call: TRBJ2-1
d_call: TRBD2
cdr3_nt: TGTGCCAGCAGCCACGTGGAGGTAGCGGGGGGGCAGGGGTGGACCTACAATGAGCAGTTCTTC
cdr3_aa: CASSHVEVAGGQGWTYNEQFF

v_call: TRBV5-1
clone_size: -
j_call: TRBJ1-1
d_call: TRBD1
cdr3_nt: TGCGCCAGCAGTCGAGACAGGGGGAACACTGAAGCTTTCTTT
cdr3_aa: CASSRDRGNTEAFF

v_call: TRBV3-1/TRBV3-2
clone_size: -
j_call: TRBJ2-2
d_call: TRBD1
cdr3_nt: TGTGCCAGCAGCCTGACAGGGGGCAACACCGGGGAGCTGTTTTTT
cdr3_aa: CASSLTGGNTGELFF

v_call: TRBV13
clone_size: -
j_call: TRBJ2-3
d_call: -
cdr3_nt: TGTGCCAGCAGCTCAGACAGGCGCACAGATACGCAGTATTTT
cdr3_aa: CASSSDRRTDTQYF

v_call: TRBV27
clone_size: -
j_call: TRBJ1-5
d_call: -
cdr3_nt: TGTGCCAGCAGCCTCTGGGGGGGGGCTCGAGCTCAGCCCCAGCATTTT
cdr3_aa: CASSLWGGARAQPQHF

v_call: TRBV6-2/TRBV6-3
clone_size: -
j_call: TRBJ2-5
d_call: -
cdr3_nt: TGTGCCAGCAGCTTAGCGAGAGCCCAAGAGACCCAGTACTTC
cdr3_aa: CASSLARAQETQYF

v_call: TRBV12-5
clone_size: -
j_call: TRBJ1-2
d_call: -
cdr3_nt: TGTGCTAGTGGTACGGTCCCGGGTGGCTACACCTTC
cdr3_aa: CASGTVPGGYTF

v_call: TRBV9
clone_size: once
j_call: TRBJ1-1
d_call: -
cdr3_nt: TGTGCCAGCAGCGTAGGGCAGGGGAAAGACACTGAAGCTTTCTTT
cdr3_aa: CASSVGQGKDTEAFF

v_call: TRBV29-1
clone_size: -
j_call: TRBJ2-1
d_call: TRBD2
cdr3_nt: TGCAGCGTTGGGCGACTAGCGGGGAGCTCCTACAATGAGCAGTTCTTC
cdr3_aa: CSVGRLAGSSYNEQFF

v_call: TRBV10-3
clone_size: -
j_call: TRBJ2-7
d_call: -
cdr3_nt: TGTGCCATCAGTGAATACTACGAGCAGTACTTC
cdr3_aa: CAISEYYEQYF

v_call: TRBV9
clone_size: -
j_call: TRBJ1-2
d_call: -
cdr3_nt: TGTGCCAGCAGCCCCCCTACCGTAAACTATGGCTACACCTTC
cdr3_aa: CASSPPTVNYGYTF

v_call: TRBV7-3
clone_size: -
j_call: TRBJ2-4
d_call: -
cdr3_nt: TGTGCCAGCAGCTTCTTCCAGGGGACCAAAAACATTCAGTACTTC
cdr3_aa: CASSFFQGTKNIQYF

v_call: TRBV10-1
clone_size: -
j_call: TRBJ2-3
d_call: TRBD2
cdr3_nt: TGCGCCAGCAGTGAGAGGGGACTAGCGGGGCCTCGTGCTAGCACAGATACGCAGTATTTT
cdr3_aa: CASSERGLAGPRASTDTQYF

v_call: TRBV9
clone_size: few
j_call: TRBJ1-3
d_call: -
cdr3_nt: TGTGCCAGCAGCGTAGGGGGGCAGAGCTCTGGAAACACCATATATTTT
cdr3_aa: CASSVGGQSSGNTIYF

v_call: TRBV29-1
clone_size: -
j_call: TRBJ1-2
d_call: TRBD1
cdr3_nt: TGCAGCGTTGAAACCGGGACAGGGGGTTATGGCTACACCTTC
cdr3_aa: CSVETGTGGYGYTF